The rows below give T cell receptor beta chains drawn from one sample of a study of CD8+ T cells in alopecia areata. Sequencing was performed with immunoSEQ multiplex PCR; in TCRdb, only in-frame clones are kept and a portion is missing. Among 190,000 or so clones, 60% were seen once, and the ten largest hold about 3%. The sample here was CD4+ T cells sorted from blood, taken at week 4, from a patient treated with tofacitinib. These receptors all come from a human donor with alopecia areata. Both conserved end residues are part of each CDR3. D genes are given only for firm matches. Clone size appears in some rows only: once, few, many, or a class for an expanded clone.

CDR3nt: TGTGCCAGCAGTGAATGGGGCGTCAATAATTCACCCCTCCACTTT; CDR3aa: CASSEWGVNNSPLHF; abundance: -; d_gene: -; v_gene: TRBV2; j_gene: TRBJ1-6; len: 15
CDR3nt: TGTGCCAGCAGCTTAGGGACCGGGACAGGGGCCTACGAGCAGTACTTC; CDR3aa: CASSLGTGTGAYEQYF; abundance: -; d_gene: TRBD1; v_gene: TRBV7-9; j_gene: TRBJ2-7; len: 16
CDR3nt: TGTGCCAGCAGCTTGGGGGGACACAATGAGCAGTTCTTC; CDR3aa: CASSLGGHNEQFF; abundance: few; d_gene: -; v_gene: TRBV5-4; j_gene: TRBJ2-1; len: 13
CDR3nt: TGCGCCAGCAGCCGCCGGGGTAGCGCCCCCTCCTACGAGCAGTACTTC; CDR3aa: CASSRRGSAPSYEQYF; abundance: -; d_gene: -; v_gene: TRBV5-1; j_gene: TRBJ2-7; len: 16
CDR3nt: TGTGCCTGCGTCCGGGACTCCTTTCCACCCCTCCACTTT; CDR3aa: CACVRDSFPPLHF; abundance: -; d_gene: -; v_gene: TRBV30; j_gene: TRBJ1-6; len: 13
CDR3nt: TGTGCCAGCAGTCAAGCCCAGGGCGATTCACCCCTCCACTTT; CDR3aa: CASSQAQGDSPLHF; abundance: -; d_gene: -; v_gene: TRBV7-9; j_gene: TRBJ1-6; len: 14
CDR3nt: TGCAGCGTTGACTCCGGAAGGGGTAACACTGAAGCTTTCTTT; CDR3aa: CSVDSGRGNTEAFF; abundance: few; d_gene: -; v_gene: TRBV29-1; j_gene: TRBJ1-1; len: 14
CDR3nt: TGTGCTAGTGGGGCTAGCGGGGGTAGCACAGATACGCAGTATTTT; CDR3aa: CASGASGGSTDTQYF; abundance: -; d_gene: TRBD2; v_gene: TRBV12-5; j_gene: TRBJ2-3; len: 15
CDR3nt: TGCGCCAGCAGTCAATCTAAAGGGGTTCAAGAGACCCAGTACTTC; CDR3aa: CASSQSKGVQETQYF; abundance: -; d_gene: -; v_gene: TRBV23-1; j_gene: TRBJ2-5; len: 15
CDR3nt: TGTGCCAGCAGCTTGGGACTAGCGGGGAACACCGGGGAGCTGTTTTTT; CDR3aa: CASSLGLAGNTGELFF; abundance: -; d_gene: TRBD2; v_gene: TRBV5-4; j_gene: TRBJ2-2; len: 16
CDR3nt: TGCAGCGTTGAAGATTTGACGGTTGCAACTAATGAAAAACTGTTTTTT; CDR3aa: CSVEDLTVATNEKLFF; abundance: -; d_gene: -; v_gene: TRBV29-1; j_gene: TRBJ1-4; len: 16
CDR3nt: TGTGCCTGTGCGGGGGGCTGGGGGGAGACCCAGTACTTC; CDR3aa: CACAGGWGETQYF; abundance: -; d_gene: TRBD2; v_gene: TRBV30; j_gene: TRBJ2-5; len: 13
CDR3nt: TGCGCCAGCAGCTCGAGACAGGGAAGATACGAAAAACTGTTTTTT; CDR3aa: CASSSRQGRYEKLFF; abundance: -; d_gene: TRBD1; v_gene: TRBV5-1; j_gene: TRBJ1-4; len: 15
CDR3nt: TGTGCTAGTGGTTTGGTATCCCCGCGCATGGTTTGGAATTCACCCCTCCACTTT; CDR3aa: CASGLVSPRMVWNSPLHF; abundance: once; d_gene: -; v_gene: TRBV12-5; j_gene: TRBJ1-6; len: 18
CDR3nt: TGTGCCAGCAGTGAAAAGAGGAGCAATCAGCCCCAGCATTTT; CDR3aa: CASSEKRSNQPQHF; abundance: -; d_gene: -; v_gene: TRBV27; j_gene: TRBJ1-5; len: 14
CDR3nt: TGCAGCGTTGAAGGATCCCCGAGGGAGACCCAGTACTTC; CDR3aa: CSVEGSPRETQYF; abundance: -; d_gene: -; v_gene: TRBV29-1; j_gene: TRBJ2-5; len: 13
CDR3nt: TGTGCCAGCACCTCTCGACAGAGCTCCTACGAGCAGTACTTC; CDR3aa: CASTSRQSSYEQYF; abundance: -; d_gene: -; v_gene: TRBV7-2; j_gene: TRBJ2-7; len: 14
CDR3nt: TGCAGCGTTGAGCGGGGACAGAACACTGAAGCTTTCTTT; CDR3aa: CSVERGQNTEAFF; abundance: -; d_gene: -; v_gene: TRBV29-1; j_gene: TRBJ1-1; len: 13
CDR3nt: TGTGCCAGCAGCGTTGGACAGGGGGGGACCTACGAGCAGTACTTC; CDR3aa: CASSVGQGGTYEQYF; abundance: few; d_gene: TRBD1; v_gene: TRBV9; j_gene: TRBJ2-7; len: 15
CDR3nt: TGCAGTGCTAACAGGGACTATGGCTACACCTTC; CDR3aa: CSANRDYGYTF; abundance: once; d_gene: -; v_gene: TRBV20-1; j_gene: TRBJ1-2; len: 11
CDR3nt: TGTGCCAGCAGTGGACAGGGGGAACAGCCCCAGCATTTT; CDR3aa: CASSGQGEQPQHF; abundance: -; d_gene: TRBD1; v_gene: TRBV2; j_gene: TRBJ1-5; len: 13
CDR3nt: TGTGCCAGCAGTTTAACGTCAGGGGCCACTGAAGCTTTCTTT; CDR3aa: CASSLTSGATEAFF; abundance: -; d_gene: -; v_gene: TRBV27; j_gene: TRBJ1-1; len: 14
CDR3nt: TGTGCCAGCAGTCGGGACAGCGGGGAGCTGTTTTTT; CDR3aa: CASSRDSGELFF; abundance: once; d_gene: TRBD1; v_gene: TRBV5-6; j_gene: TRBJ2-2; len: 12
CDR3nt: TGCAGCGTTACCGGGGTCCGCTTCCCGCCTAGCACAGATACGCAGTATTTT; CDR3aa: CSVTGVRFPPSTDTQYF; abundance: -; d_gene: -; v_gene: TRBV29-1; j_gene: TRBJ2-3; len: 17
CDR3nt: TGTGCCAACGGACAGGACCTATATGGCTACACCTTC; CDR3aa: CANGQDLYGYTF; abundance: few; d_gene: TRBD1; v_gene: TRBV10-3; j_gene: TRBJ1-2; len: 12
CDR3nt: TGTGCCTGGAGTGTACTAACTTTTGGCTACACCTTC; CDR3aa: CAWSVLTFGYTF; abundance: -; d_gene: -; v_gene: TRBV30; j_gene: TRBJ1-2; len: 12